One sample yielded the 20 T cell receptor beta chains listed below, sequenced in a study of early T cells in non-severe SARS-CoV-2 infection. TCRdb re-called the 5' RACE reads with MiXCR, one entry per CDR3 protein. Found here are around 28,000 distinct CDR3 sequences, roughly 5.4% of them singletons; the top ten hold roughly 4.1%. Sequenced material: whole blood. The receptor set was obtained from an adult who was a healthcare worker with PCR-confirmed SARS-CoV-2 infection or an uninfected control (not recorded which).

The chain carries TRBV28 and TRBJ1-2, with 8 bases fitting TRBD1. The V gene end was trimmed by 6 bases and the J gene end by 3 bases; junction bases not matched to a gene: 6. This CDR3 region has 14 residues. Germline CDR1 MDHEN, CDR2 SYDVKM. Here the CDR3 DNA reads TGTGCCAGCAGCTCAGGGGGCGCCGACTATGGCTACACCTTC. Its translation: CASSSGGADYGYTF.

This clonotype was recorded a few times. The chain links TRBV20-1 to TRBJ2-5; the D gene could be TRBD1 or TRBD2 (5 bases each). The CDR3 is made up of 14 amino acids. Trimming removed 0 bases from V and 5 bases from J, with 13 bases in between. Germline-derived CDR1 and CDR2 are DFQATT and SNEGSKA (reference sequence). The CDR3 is CSARDREGMETQYF. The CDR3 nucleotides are TGCAGTGCTAGAGATCGAGAGGGGATGGAGACCCAGTACTTC.

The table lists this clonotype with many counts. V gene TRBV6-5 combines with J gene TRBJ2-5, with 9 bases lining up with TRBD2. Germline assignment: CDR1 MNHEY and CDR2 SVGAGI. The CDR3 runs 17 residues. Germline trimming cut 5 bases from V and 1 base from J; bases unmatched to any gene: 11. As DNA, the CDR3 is TGTGCCAGCAGTCCTCTGGGGGTAGCGGGGGCCCAAGAGACCCAGTACTTC. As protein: CASSPLGVAGAQETQYF.

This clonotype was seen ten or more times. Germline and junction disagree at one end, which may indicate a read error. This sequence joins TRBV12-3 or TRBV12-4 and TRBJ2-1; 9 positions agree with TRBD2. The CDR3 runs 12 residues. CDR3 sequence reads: CASSSSTSGRIF. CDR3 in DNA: TGTGCCAGCAGTTCGAGTACCAGCGGGAGGATCTTC.

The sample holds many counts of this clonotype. CDR3: CSAIQASSYEQYF. The CDR3 DNA is TGCAGTGCGATCCAGGCGAGCTCCTACGAGCAGTACTTC. This sequence joins TRBV20-1 and TRBJ2-7, with D hard to call. Germline CDR1 and CDR2: DFQATT and SNEGSKA (reference sequence). The CDR3 totals 13 residues. Trimming removed 6 bases at V and 0 bases at J, with 12 bases between.

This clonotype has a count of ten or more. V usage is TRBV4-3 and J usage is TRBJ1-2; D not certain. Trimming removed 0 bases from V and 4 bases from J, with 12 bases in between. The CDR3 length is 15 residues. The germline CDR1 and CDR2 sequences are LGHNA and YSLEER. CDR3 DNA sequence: TGCGCCAGCAGCCAAGATGAGGGCTTTGGCTATGGCTACACCTTC. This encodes CASSQDEGFGYGYTF.

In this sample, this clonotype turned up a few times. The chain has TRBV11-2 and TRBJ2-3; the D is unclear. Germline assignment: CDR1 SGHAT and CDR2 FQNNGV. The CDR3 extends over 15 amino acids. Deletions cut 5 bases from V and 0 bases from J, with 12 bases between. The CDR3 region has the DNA TGTGCCAGCAGCCCCCAGAGAACTAGCACAGATACGCAGTATTTT. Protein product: CASSPQRTSTDTQYF.

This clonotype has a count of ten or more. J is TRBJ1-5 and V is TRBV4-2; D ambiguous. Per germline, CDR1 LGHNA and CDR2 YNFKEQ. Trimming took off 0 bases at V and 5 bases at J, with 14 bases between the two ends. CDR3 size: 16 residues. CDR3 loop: CASSQDEGKRHQPQHF. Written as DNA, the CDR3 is TGTGCCAGCAGCCAAGATGAAGGGAAGCGGCATCAGCCCCAGCATTTT.

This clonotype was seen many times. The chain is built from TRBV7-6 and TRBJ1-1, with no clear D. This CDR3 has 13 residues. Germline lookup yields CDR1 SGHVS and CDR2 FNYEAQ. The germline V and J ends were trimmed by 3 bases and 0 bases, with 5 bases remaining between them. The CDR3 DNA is TGTGCCAGCAGCTTTGGAATGAACACTGAAGCTTTCTTT. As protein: CASSFGMNTEAFF.

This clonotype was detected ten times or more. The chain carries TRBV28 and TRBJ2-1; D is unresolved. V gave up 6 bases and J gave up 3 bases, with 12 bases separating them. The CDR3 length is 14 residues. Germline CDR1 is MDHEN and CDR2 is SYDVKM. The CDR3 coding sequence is TGTGCCAGCAGAGCAGGAAGCAACTACAATGAGCAGTTCTTC. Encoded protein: CASRAGSNYNEQFF.

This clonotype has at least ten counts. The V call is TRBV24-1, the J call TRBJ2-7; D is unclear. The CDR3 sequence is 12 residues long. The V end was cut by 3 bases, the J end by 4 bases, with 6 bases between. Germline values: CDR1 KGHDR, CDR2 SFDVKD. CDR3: CATSDATYEQYF. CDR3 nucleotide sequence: TGTGCCACCAGTGATGCCACGTACGAGCAGTACTTC.

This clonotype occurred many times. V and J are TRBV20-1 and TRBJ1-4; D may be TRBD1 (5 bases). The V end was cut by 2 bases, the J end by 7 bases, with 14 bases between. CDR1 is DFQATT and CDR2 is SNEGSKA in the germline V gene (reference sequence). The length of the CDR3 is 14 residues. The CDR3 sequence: CSARLDGGGEKLFF. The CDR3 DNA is TGCAGTGCTAGATTGGATGGGGGAGGTGAAAAACTGTTTTTT.

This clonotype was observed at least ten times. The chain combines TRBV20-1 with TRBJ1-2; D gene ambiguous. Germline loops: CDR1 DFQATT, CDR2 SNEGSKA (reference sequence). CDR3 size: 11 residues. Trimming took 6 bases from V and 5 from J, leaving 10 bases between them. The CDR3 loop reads CSAADPYGYTF. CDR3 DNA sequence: TGCAGTGCCGCGGATCCTTATGGCTACACCTTC.

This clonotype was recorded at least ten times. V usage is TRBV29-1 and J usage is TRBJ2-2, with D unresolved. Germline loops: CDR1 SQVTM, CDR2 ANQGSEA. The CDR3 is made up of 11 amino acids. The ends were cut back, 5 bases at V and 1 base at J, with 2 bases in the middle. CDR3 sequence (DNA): TGCAGCGTTTGGAACACCGGGGAGCTGTTTTTT. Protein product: CSVWNTGELFF.

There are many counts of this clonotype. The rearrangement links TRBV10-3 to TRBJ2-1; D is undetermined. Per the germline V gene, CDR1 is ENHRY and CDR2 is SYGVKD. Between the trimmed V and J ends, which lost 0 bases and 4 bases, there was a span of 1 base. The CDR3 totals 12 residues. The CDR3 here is CAISESYNEQFF. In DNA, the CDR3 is TGTGCCATCAGTGAGTCGTACAATGAGCAGTTCTTC.

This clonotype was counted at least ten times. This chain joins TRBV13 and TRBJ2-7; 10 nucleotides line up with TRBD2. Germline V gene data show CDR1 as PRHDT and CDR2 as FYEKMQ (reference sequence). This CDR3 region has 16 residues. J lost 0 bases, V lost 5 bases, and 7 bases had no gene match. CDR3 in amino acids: CASSPRLAGVSYEQYF. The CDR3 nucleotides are TGTGCCAGCAGCCCCCGACTAGCGGGCGTCTCCTACGAGCAGTACTTC.

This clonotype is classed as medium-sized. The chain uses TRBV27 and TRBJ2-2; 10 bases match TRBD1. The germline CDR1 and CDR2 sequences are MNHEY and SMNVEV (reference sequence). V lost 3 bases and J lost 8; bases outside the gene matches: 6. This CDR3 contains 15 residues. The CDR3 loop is CASSLTGGESGELFF. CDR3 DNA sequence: TGTGCCAGCAGTTTGACAGGGGGCGAATCGGGGGAGCTGTTTTTT.

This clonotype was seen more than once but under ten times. CDR3 sequence reads: CASSPPGGVDSPLHF. The CDR3 region has the DNA TGTGCCAGCAGTCCCCCGGGAGGGGTTGATTCACCCCTCCACTTT. This chain connects TRBV6-5 to TRBJ1-6; D may be TRBD1 (5 bases). Trimming removed 5 bases from V and 8 bases from J, with 16 bases in between. The CDR3 loop spans 15 amino acids. Germline values: CDR1 MNHEY, CDR2 SVGAGI.

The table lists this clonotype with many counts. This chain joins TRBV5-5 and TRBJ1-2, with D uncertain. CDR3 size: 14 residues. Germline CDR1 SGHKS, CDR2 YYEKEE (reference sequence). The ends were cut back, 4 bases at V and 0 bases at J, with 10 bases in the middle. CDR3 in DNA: TGTGCCAGCAGCCCCCGCCCATCTAACTATGGCTACACCTTC. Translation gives CASSPRPSNYGYTF.

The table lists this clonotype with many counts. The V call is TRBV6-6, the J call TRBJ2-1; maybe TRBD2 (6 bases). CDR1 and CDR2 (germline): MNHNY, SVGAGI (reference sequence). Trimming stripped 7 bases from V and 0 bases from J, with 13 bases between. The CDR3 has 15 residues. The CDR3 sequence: CASNPSASSYNEQFF. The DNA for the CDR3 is TGTGCCAGCAACCCTAGCGCGAGCTCCTACAATGAGCAGTTCTTC.